Below are 27 T cell receptor beta chains sequenced from a single sample in a study of identical twins. TCRdb ran MiXCR on the 5' RACE reads and lists one entry per CDR3 protein. The sample carries some 570,000 distinct CDR3 sequences, about 22% recorded once. These data also formed part of another study, on yellow fever vaccine responses in identical twins.

The sample was CD4+ T cells sorted from blood. The receptors were gathered from a woman aged 18 to 35 in good health.

This clonotype was observed many times. The rearrangement joins TRBV7-8 to TRBJ2-1, with D unresolved. From germline, CDR1 is SGHVS and CDR2 FQNEAQ. The CDR3 is 16 amino acids. V was shortened by 5 bases and J by 2 bases, with 16 bases between the two germline ends. DNA for the CDR3: TGTGCCAGCAGCCCCAGAAGGGATATCGCCTACAATGAGCAGTTCTTC. Translating gives CASSPRRDIAYNEQFF.

This chain connects TRBV20-1 to TRBJ2-3, with D perhaps being TRBD1 or TRBD2 (5 bases each). CDR1 DFQATT and CDR2 SNEGSKA come from the germline V gene (reference sequence). This CDR3 has 15 residues. V was cut by 6 bases and J by 1 base, with 17 bases left in between. The CDR3 protein is CSARPGRPGTDTQYF. Here the CDR3 DNA reads TGCAGTGCCCGCCCGGGACGCCCGGGCACAGATACGCAGTATTTT.

J is TRBJ2-4 and V is TRBV28; 9 bases match TRBD1. V lost 1 base to trimming and J lost 0 bases; unmatched junction nucleotides: 7. CDR3 length equals 18 residues. Per the germline V gene, CDR1 is MDHEN and CDR2 is SYDVKM. CDR3 in amino acids: CASSLLGQGRLAKNIQYF. CDR3 in DNA: TGTGCCAGCAGTTTATTGGGACAGGGAAGACTAGCCAAAAACATTCAGTACTTC.

Only a few counts were recorded for this clonotype. The chain couples TRBV5-1 to TRBJ2-1; perhaps TRBD1 as D (5 bases). The CDR3 runs 11 residues. The V end was cut by 6 bases, the J end by 7 bases, with 8 bases between. The germline V gene has CDR1 SGHRS and CDR2 YFSETQ. The CDR3 nucleotides are TGCGCCAGCAAGAAGGGGAATGAGCAGTTCTTC. This encodes CASKKGNEQFF. Full variable domain (remainder filled in from reference TRBV5-1 and TRBJ2-1): KAGVTQTPRYLIKTRGQQVTLSCSPISGHRSVSWYQQTPGQGLQFLFEYFSETQRNKGNFPGRFSGRQFSNSRSEMNVSTLELGDSALYLCASKKGNEQFFGPGTRLTVL.

This clonotype was observed a few times. V gene TRBV11-2 combines with J gene TRBJ2-3; D ambiguous. The CDR3 has 13 residues. Per germline, CDR1 SGHAT and CDR2 FQNNGV. The V and J ends lost 7 bases and 3 bases respectively, with 11 bases between them. The CDR3 sequence: CASNDPGTDTQYF. Written as DNA, the CDR3 is TGTGCCAGCAACGATCCAGGAACAGATACGCAGTATTTT.

This clonotype was counted only a few times. The rearrangement joins TRBV14 to TRBJ1-1; D gene uncertain. This CDR3 is built from 16 residues. V lost 1 base and J lost 6, with 18 bases in between. CDR1 SGHDN and CDR2 FVKESK come from the germline V gene. The CDR3 sequence: CASSQAKWYFDSEAFF. CDR3 bases: TGTGCCAGCAGCCAAGCGAAGTGGTATTTTGATTCTGAAGCTTTCTTT. The full variable domain, with the rest looked up from reference TRBV14 and TRBJ1-1, is EAGVTQFPSHSVIEKGQTVTLRCDPISGHDNLYWYRRVMGKEIKFLLHFVKESKQDESGMPNNRFLAERTGGTYSTLKVQPAELEDSGVYFCASSQAKWYFDSEAFFGQGTRLTVV.

The chain has TRBV3-1 and TRBJ2-7; no firm D call. Germline lookup yields CDR1 LGHDT and CDR2 YNNKEL (reference sequence). The CDR3 length is 14 residues. Trimming cost V 1 base and J 0 bases, with 7 bases left between them. The CDR3 nucleotides read TGTGCCAGCAGCCAAGGGCCACCCTCCTACGAGCAGTACTTC. Translated: CASSQGPPSYEQYF.

This clonotype has more than one count but fewer than ten. J is TRBJ2-3 and V is TRBV20-1, with D perhaps matching TRBD1 or TRBD2 (5 bases each). Germline-derived CDR1 and CDR2 are DFQATT and SNEGSKA (reference sequence). V was trimmed by 5 bases and J by 4 bases, leaving 22 bases between them. The CDR3 consists of 16 residues. CDR3 sequence: CSAGPGDPTLADTQYF. The DNA of the CDR3 is TGCAGTGCTGGGCCCGGGGACCCCACATTAGCAGATACGCAGTATTTT.

The genes are TRBV20-1 and TRBJ2-7, with D perhaps TRBD2 (5 bases). This CDR3 comprises 12 residues. The V gene lost 7 bases and the J gene lost 1 base, with 11 bases spanning the gap. CDR1 is DFQATT and CDR2 is SNEGSKA in the germline V gene (reference sequence). The CDR3 protein is CSVASVSYEQYF. CDR3 DNA sequence: TGCAGTGTAGCGTCGGTTTCCTACGAGCAGTACTTC.

The chain links TRBV10-3 to TRBJ2-2; 8 bases match TRBD1. Germline V lookup: CDR1 ENHRY, CDR2 SYGVKD. The J segment lost 0 bases and the V segment lost 10 bases, leaving 16 bases of the junction unmatched. The CDR3 loop spans 18 amino acids. CDR3 sequence reads: CATLASAGQETNTGELFF. CDR3 nucleotides: TGTGCCACACTTGCCTCGGCGGGACAGGAGACGAACACCGGGGAGCTGTTTTTT.

The rearrangement links TRBV12-3 or TRBV12-4 to TRBJ2-1, with a weak D call TRBD2 (6 bases). Trimming left V 8 bases short and J 4 bases short, with 15 bases between. The CDR3 runs 14 residues. In DNA form, the CDR3 reads TGTGCCAGCCACTCGGACTATTCATACAATGAGCAGTTCTTC. Amino acids: CASHSDYSYNEQFF.

This clonotype was counted a few times. V usage is TRBV12-3 or TRBV12-4 and J usage is TRBJ1-2, with D maybe TRBD1 (5 bases). The CDR3 runs to 13 residues. Trimming took 8 bases from V and 4 from J, leaving 14 bases between them. The CDR3 nucleotides read TGTGCCAGCGGGGCCAGGGAGGGCTATGGCTACACCTTC. Translated, it gives CASGAREGYGYTF.

V is TRBV7-2 and J is TRBJ2-5; D is unresolved. Trimming stripped 1 base from V and 5 bases from J, with 8 bases between. Germline V gene data show CDR1 as SGHTA and CDR2 as FQGNSA. The CDR3 spans 13 residues. CDR3 amino acids: CASSLGRFETQYF. The CDR3 DNA reads TGTGCCAGCAGCTTAGGTCGTTTTGAGACCCAGTACTTC.

The gene calls are TRBV4-1 and TRBJ1-1, with D possibly being TRBD1 (5 bases). The CDR3 spans 16 residues. The V gene lost 2 bases and the J gene lost 3 bases, with 16 bases spanning the gap. The germline V gene encodes CDR1 MGHRA and CDR2 YSYEKL. CDR3 protein: CASSQWVVWGYTEAFF. CDR3 DNA: TGCGCCAGCAGCCAATGGGTGGTATGGGGGTACACTGAAGCTTTCTTT.

This chain uses TRBV14 with TRBJ2-7; 12 nucleotides match TRBD2. With 1 base clipped from V and 7 bases from J, the junction kept 5 bases outside the gene matches. The CDR3 is made up of 15 amino acids. CDR1 is SGHDN and CDR2 is FVKESK in the germline V gene. The CDR3 coding sequence is TGTGCCAGCAGCCAAGGACTAGCGGGAGTGAGGGAGCAGTACTTC. Encoded protein: CASSQGLAGVREQYF.

The chain is built from TRBV10-3 and TRBJ1-4; D remains ambiguous. The V gene's germline CDR1 is ENHRY and CDR2 SYGVKD. This CDR3 is built from 17 residues. Trimming pared 5 bases from V and 8 bases from J, leaving 24 bases between. As DNA, the CDR3 is TGTGCCATCAGTTCACGGAAGACGGACCCTTCCAGGGAAAAACTGTTTTTT. Amino acids: CAISSRKTDPSREKLFF.

J is TRBJ2-2 and V is TRBV5-1, with D possibly TRBD1 on 6 matching bases. Trimming pared 5 bases from V and 5 bases from J, leaving 13 bases between. CDR1 is SGHRS and CDR2 is YFSETQ in the germline V gene. This CDR3 spans 14 amino acids. CDR3 DNA sequence: TGCGCCAGCAGGACAGGCTTCGGGACCGGGGAGCTGTTTTTT. Protein product: CASRTGFGTGELFF.

V usage is TRBV10-3 and J usage is TRBJ2-1; either TRBD1 or TRBD2 may supply D (5 bases each). The V gene lost 7 bases and the J gene lost 7 bases, with 20 bases spanning the gap. Germline CDR1 reads ENHRY; CDR2 reads SYGVKD. The CDR3 is made up of 15 amino acids. CDR3: CAITWGIDTGNEQFF. The CDR3 nucleotides are TGTGCCATCACTTGGGGGATCGATACGGGGAATGAGCAGTTCTTC.

The rearrangement links TRBV2 to TRBJ2-4, with a possible D match to TRBD1 (6 bases). V dropped 5 bases and J dropped 5 bases, with 13 bases sitting between them. The CDR3 runs 14 residues. Germline CDR1 reads SNHLY; CDR2 reads FYNNEI. The CDR3, as DNA: TGTGCCAGCAGTATCACAGGGAAAGAAAACATTCAGTACTTC. It translates to CASSITGKENIQYF.

This clonotype occurred once. The V call is TRBV20-1, the J call TRBJ2-1; 8 positions agree with TRBD2. The CDR3 has 14 residues. V shed 5 bases, J shed 10 bases, and the junction held 13 bases outside the gene matches. In germline, CDR1 is DFQATT, CDR2 SNEGSKA (reference sequence). The CDR3 sequence is CSAARPGLVGEQFF. The CDR3 nucleotides read TGCAGTGCTGCCCGTCCGGGACTAGTCGGGGAGCAGTTCTTC.

The chain recombines TRBV6-1 with TRBJ2-5, with D maybe TRBD2 (5 bases). This CDR3 contains 13 residues. The V gene's germline CDR1 is MNHNS and CDR2 SASEGT. V was cut by 5 bases and J by 4 bases, with 11 bases left in between. The CDR3 DNA reads TGTGCCAGCAGTCCCGGACGGGGAGAGACCCAGTACTTC. Its translation is CASSPGRGETQYF.

This chain joins TRBV12-3 or TRBV12-4 and TRBJ1-2; no definite D call. This CDR3 region has 14 residues. V was shortened by 1 base and J by 8 bases, with 14 bases between the two germline ends. The CDR3 DNA reads TGTGCCAGCAGTTTAGAGGGCAGCTCCAGAGGCTACACCTTC. It specifies CASSLEGSSRGYTF.

The chain employs TRBV11-2 and TRBJ2-7; TRBD1 agrees at 8 bases. CDR3 size: 13 residues. Germline V CDR1 and CDR2: SGHAT, FQNNGV. V dropped 4 bases and J dropped 3; count of bases not matched to a gene: 2. CDR3 DNA: TGTGCCAGCAGCTACGACAGGGGCTACGAGCAGTACGTC. Translated: CASSYDRGYEQYV.

This sequence joins TRBV11-2 and TRBJ2-7, with D perhaps assigned TRBD1 or TRBD2 (5 bases each). Trimming took off 4 bases at V and 9 bases at J, with 13 bases between the two ends. This CDR3 region has 12 residues. Germline loops: CDR1 SGHAT, CDR2 FQNNGV. The CDR3 nucleotides read TGTGCCAGCAGCTGGGTCCGGGACGTGCAGTACTTC. It translates to CASSWVRDVQYF.

The CDR3 sequence: CASSYGSGRLTGELFF. The CDR3 DNA follows: TGTGCCAGCAGTTACGGCAGCGGGAGATTAACCGGGGAGCTGTTTTTT. This chain links TRBV27 with TRBJ2-2; 8 bases align to TRBD2. J gave up 5 bases and V 4 bases, and 9 bases lay outside the gene matches. The CDR3 is 16 amino acids. CDR1 and CDR2 from the germline V gene are MNHEY and SMNVEV (reference sequence).

V is TRBV20-1 and J is TRBJ2-1; 7 bases line up with TRBD1. The CDR3 runs to 14 residues. Germline CDR1 DFQATT, CDR2 SNEGSKA (reference sequence). V was pared by 0 bases and J by 2 bases, with 1 base of the junction left unmatched. CDR3 nucleotides: TGCAGTGCTAGAGAGACAGGGACCTACAATGAGCAGTTCTTC. Translated, it gives CSARETGTYNEQFF.

This clonotype showed up just a few times. Here the CDR3 reads CASSRPPGGNEQYF. Here the CDR3 DNA reads TGTGCCAGCAGCCGCCCCCCGGGGGGCAACGAGCAGTACTTC. The chain couples TRBV6-1 to TRBJ2-7; tentative D call: TRBD2 (7 bases). The germline V gene has CDR1 MNHNS and CDR2 SASEGT. This CDR3 is 14 amino acids long. V was pared by 6 bases and J by 5 bases, with 17 bases between.